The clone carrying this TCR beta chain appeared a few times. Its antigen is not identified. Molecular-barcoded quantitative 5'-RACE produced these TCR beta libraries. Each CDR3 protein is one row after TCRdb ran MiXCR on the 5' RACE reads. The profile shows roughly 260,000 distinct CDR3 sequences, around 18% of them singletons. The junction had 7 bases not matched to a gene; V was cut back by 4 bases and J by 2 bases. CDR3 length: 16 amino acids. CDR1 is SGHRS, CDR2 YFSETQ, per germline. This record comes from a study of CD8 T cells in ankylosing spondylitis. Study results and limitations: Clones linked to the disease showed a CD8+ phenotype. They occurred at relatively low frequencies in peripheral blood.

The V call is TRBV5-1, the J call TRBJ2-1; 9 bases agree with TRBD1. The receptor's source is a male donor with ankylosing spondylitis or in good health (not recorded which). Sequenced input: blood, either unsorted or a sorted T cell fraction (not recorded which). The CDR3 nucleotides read TGCGCCAGCAGCGCGTACCGGGACAGGGCCTACAATGAGCAGTTCTTC. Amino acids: CASSAYRDRAYNEQFF.